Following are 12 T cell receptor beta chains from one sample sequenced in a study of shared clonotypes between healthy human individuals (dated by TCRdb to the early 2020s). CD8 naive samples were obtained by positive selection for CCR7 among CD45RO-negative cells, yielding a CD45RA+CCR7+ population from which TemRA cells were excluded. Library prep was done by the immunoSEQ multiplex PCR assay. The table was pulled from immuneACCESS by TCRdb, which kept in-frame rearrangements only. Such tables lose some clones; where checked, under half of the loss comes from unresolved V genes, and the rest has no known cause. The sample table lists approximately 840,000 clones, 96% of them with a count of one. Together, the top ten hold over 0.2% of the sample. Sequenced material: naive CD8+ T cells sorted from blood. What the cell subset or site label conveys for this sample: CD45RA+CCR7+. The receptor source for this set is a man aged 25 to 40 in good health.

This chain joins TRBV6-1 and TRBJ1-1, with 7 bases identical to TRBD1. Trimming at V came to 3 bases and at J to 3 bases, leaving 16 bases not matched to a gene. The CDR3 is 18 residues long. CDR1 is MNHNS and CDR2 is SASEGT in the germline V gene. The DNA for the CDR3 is TGTGCCAGCAGTGATCCGGGGACAGCCTCCTTGGCGGACACTGAAGCTTTCTTT. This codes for CASSDPGTASLADTEAFF.

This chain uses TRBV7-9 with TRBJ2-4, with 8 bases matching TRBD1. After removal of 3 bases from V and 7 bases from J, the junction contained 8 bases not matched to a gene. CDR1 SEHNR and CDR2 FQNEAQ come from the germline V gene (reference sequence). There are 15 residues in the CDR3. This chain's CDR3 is CASSFRGPNVNIQYF. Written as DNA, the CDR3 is TGTGCCAGCAGCTTCAGGGGGCCCAACGTGAACATTCAGTACTTC.

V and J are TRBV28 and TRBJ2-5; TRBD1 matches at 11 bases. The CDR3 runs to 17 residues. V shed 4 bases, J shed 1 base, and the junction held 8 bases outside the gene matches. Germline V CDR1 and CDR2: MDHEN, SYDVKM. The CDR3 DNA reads TGTGCCAGCAGTTCCCTGATCGGGACAGGGGGCCAAGAGACCCAGTACTTC. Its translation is CASSSLIGTGGQETQYF.

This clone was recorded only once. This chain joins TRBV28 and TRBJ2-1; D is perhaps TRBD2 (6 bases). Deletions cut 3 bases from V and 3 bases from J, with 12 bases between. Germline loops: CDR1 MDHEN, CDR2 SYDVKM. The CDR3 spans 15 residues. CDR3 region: CASSFPGLNYNEQFF. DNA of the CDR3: TGTGCCAGCAGTTTTCCGGGACTTAACTACAATGAGCAGTTCTTC. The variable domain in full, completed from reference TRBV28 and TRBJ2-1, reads DVKVTQSSRYLVKRTGEKVFLECVQDMDHENMFWYRQDPGLGLRLIYFSYDVKMKEKGDIPEGYSVSREKKERFSLILESASTNQTSMYLCASSFPGLNYNEQFFGPGTRLTVL.

The CDR3 coding sequence is TGTGCCAGCACCCCAGGGACTAGCGTCACAGATACGCAGTATTTT. Residues: CASTPGTSVTDTQYF. This rearrangement joins TRBV9 to TRBJ2-3; 10 nucleotides agree with TRBD2. V was clipped by 6 bases and J by 2 bases; unmatched bases: 6. This CDR3 spans 15 amino acids. Germline CDR1 reads SGDLS; CDR2 reads YYNGEE.

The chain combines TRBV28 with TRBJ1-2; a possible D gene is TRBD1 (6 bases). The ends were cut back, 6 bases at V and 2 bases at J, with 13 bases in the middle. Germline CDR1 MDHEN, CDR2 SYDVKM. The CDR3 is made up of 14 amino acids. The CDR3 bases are TGTGCCAGCAGCCGTGAACAGGGCAACTATGGCTACACCTTC. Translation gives CASSREQGNYGYTF.

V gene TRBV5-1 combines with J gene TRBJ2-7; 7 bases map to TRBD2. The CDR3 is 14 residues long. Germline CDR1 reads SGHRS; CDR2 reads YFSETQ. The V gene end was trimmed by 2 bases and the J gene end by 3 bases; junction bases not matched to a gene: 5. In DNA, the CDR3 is TGCGCCAGCAGCTTAGGACTAGACGGCTACGAGCAGTACTTC. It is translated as CASSLGLDGYEQYF.

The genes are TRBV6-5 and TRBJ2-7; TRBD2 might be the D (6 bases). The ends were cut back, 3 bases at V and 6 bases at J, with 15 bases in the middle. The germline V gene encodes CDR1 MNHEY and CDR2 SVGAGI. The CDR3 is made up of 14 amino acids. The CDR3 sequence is CASSYRLDGGEQYF. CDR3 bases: TGTGCCAGCAGTTATAGGCTGGACGGGGGCGAGCAGTACTTC.

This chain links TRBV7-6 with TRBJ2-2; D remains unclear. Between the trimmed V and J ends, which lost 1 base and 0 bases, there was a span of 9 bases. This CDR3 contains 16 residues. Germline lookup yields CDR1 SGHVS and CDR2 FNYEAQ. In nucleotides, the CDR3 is TGTGCCAGCAGCTTAGATGCCACCCCGAACACCGGGGAGCTGTTTTTT. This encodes CASSLDATPNTGELFF.

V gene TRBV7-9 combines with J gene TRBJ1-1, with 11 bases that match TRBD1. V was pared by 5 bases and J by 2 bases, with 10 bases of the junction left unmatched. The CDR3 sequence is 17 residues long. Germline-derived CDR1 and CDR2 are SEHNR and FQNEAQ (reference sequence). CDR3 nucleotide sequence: TGTGCCAGCAGCAGCTTCGGGACAGGGGGAGGAAACACTGAAGCTTTCTTT. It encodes CASSSFGTGGGNTEAFF.

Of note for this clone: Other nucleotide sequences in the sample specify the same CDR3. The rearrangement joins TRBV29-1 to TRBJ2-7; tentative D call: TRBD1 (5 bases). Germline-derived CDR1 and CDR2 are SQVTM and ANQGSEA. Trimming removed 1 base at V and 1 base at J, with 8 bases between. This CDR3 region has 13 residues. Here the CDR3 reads CSVEGTQSYEQYF. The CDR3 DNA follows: TGCAGCGTTGAAGGGACACAATCCTACGAGCAGTACTTC.

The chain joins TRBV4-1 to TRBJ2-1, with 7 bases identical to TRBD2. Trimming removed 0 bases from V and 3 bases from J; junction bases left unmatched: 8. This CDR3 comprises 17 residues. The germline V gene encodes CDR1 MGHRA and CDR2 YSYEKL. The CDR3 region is CASSQDLAGEGYNEQFF. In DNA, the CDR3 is TGCGCCAGCAGCCAAGATCTGGCGGGGGAGGGCTACAATGAGCAGTTCTTC.